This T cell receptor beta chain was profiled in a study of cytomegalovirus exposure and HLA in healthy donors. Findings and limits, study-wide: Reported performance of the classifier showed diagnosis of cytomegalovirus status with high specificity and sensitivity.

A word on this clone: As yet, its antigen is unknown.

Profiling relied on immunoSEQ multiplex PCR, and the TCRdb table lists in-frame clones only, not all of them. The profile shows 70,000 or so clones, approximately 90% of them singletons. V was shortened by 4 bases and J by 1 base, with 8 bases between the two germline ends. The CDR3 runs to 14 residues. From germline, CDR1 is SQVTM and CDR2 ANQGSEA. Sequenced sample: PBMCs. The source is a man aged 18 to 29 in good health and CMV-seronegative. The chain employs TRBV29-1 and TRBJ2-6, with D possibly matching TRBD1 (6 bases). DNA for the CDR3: TGCAGCGTTGGAACAGGGTCTGGGGCCAACGTCCTGACTTTC. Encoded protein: CSVGTGSGANVLTF.